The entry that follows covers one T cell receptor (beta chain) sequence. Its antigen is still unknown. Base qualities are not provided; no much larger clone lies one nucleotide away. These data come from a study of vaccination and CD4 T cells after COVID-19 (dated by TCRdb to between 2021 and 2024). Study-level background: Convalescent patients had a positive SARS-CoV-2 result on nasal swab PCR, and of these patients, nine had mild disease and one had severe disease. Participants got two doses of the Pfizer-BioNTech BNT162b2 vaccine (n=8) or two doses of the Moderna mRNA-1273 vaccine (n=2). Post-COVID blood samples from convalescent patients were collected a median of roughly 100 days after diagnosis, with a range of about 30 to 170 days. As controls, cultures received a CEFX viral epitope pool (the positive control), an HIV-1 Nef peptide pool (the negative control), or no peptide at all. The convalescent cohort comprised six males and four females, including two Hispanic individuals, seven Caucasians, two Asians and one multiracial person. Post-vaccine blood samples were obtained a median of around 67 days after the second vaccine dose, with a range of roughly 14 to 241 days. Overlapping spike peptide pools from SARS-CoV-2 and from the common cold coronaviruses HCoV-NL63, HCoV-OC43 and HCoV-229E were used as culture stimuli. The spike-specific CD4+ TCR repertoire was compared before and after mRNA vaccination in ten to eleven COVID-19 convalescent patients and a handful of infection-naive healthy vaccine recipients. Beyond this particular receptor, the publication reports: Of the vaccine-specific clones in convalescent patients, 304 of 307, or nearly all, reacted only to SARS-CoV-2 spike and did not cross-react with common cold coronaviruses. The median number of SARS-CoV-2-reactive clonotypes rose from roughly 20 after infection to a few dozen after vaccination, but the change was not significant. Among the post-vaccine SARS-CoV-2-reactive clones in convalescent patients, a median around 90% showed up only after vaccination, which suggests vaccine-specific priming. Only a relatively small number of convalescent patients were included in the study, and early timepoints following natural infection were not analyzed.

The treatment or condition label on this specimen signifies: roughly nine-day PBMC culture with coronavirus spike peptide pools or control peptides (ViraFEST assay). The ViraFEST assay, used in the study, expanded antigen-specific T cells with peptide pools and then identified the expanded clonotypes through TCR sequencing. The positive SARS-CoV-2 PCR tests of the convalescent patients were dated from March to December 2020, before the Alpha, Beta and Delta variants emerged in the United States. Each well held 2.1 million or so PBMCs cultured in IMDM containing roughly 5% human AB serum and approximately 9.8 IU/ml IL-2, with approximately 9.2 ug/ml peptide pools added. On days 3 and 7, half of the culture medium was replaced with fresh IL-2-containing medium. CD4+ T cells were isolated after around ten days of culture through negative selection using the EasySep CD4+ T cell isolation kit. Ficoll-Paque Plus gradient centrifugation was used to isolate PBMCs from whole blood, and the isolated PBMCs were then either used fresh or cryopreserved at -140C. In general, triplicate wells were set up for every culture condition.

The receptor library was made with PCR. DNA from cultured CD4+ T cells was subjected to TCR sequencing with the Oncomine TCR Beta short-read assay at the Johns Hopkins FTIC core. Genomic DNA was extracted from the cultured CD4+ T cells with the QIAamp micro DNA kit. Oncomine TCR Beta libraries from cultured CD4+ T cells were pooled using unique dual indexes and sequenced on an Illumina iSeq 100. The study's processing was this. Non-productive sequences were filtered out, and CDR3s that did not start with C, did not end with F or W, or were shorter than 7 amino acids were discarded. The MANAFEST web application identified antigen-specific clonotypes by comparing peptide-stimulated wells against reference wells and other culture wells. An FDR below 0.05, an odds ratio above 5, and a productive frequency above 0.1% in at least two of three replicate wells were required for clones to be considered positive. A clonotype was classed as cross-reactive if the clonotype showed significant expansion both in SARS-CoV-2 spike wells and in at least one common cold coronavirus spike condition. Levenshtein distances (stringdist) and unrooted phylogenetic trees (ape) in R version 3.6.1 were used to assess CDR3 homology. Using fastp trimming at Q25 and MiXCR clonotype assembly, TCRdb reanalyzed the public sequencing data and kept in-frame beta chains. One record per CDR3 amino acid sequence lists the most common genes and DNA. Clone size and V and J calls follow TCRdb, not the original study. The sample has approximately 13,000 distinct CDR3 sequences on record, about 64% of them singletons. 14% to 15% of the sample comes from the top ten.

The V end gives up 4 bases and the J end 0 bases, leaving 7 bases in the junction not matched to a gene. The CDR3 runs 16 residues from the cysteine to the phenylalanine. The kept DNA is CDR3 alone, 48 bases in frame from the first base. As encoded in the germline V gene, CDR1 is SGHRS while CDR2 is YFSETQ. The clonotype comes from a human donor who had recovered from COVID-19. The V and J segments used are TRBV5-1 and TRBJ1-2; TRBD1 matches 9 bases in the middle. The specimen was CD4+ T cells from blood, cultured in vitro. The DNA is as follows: TGCGCCAGCAGCCCGACAGGGGGTGCGACTAACTATGGCTACACCTTC. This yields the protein CASSPTGGATNYGYTF. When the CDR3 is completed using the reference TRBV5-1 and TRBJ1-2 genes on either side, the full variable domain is KAGVTQTPRYLIKTRGQQVTLSCSPISGHRSVSWYQQTPGQGLQFLFEYFSETQRNKGNFPGRFSGRQFSNSRSEMNVSTLELGDSALYLCASSPTGGATNYGYTFGSGTRLTVV.